This is a list of T cell receptor beta chains from one sample in a study of T cells in Graves' hyperthyroidism and ophthalmopathy. TCRdb re-derived calls from the multiplex PCR reads in MiXCR, one entry per CDR3 protein. The sample records fewer than 700,000 distinct CDR3 sequences, roughly 18% being singletons. The sequencing sample was made of blood. These receptors originate from a woman aged 18-29 years with Graves' ophthalmopathy. CDR3s include the opening cysteine and the closing phenylalanine or tryptophan. The D gene is left open where the match is weak. Size tells how often a clone was seen (once, few, many) or the class of an expanded clone, and some rows leave it out.

clone_size	j_call	d_call	v_call	cdr3_aa	cdr3_nt
.	TRBJ1-5	.	TRBV6-1	CASREGQNQPQHF	TGTGCCAGCAGGGAAGGACAGAATCAGCCCCAGCATTTT
.	TRBJ2-1	TRBD2	TRBV4-2	CASSQVGEREKFF	TGTGCCAGCAGCCAAGTCGGGGAGCGGGAGAAGTTCTTC
.	TRBJ1-2	.	TRBV4-2	CASSQPRAYGYTF	TGTGCCAGCAGCCAACCGAGGGCCTATGGCTACACCTTC
.	TRBJ1-3	TRBD1	TRBV6-1	CASHSRDRGNTIYF	TGTGCCAGCCACTCCAGGGACAGAGGAAACACCATATATTTT
many	TRBJ2-5	TRBD2	TRBV7-9	CASSSTGSREGQETQYF	TGTGCCAGCAGTTCCACTGGTAGCAGGGAGGGACAAGAGACCCAGTACTTC
.	TRBJ2-1	.	TRBV14	CASSQLEGSYSEQFF	TGTGCCAGCAGCCAACTGGAGGGATCCTACAGTGAGCAGTTCTTC
many	TRBJ2-7	.	TRBV20-1	CSASYRDSYEQYF	TGCAGTGCTTCTTACAGGGACTCCTACGAGCAGTACTTC
.	TRBJ1-2	.	TRBV29-1	CSVVPRNSDYGYTF	TGCAGCGTTGTTCCGAGAAATTCCGACTATGGCTACACCTTC
.	TRBJ2-4	TRBD1	TRBV12-3/TRBV12-4	CASSRGWAGGSGSRAKNIQYF	TGTGCCAGCAGTAGAGGGTGGGCAGGGGGCTCGGGGTCCAGGGCCAAAAACATTCAGTACTTC
many	TRBJ2-3	TRBD2	TRBV5-1	CASSLVLAGAASTDTQYF	TGCGCCAGCAGCTTGGTACTAGCGGGGGCTGCTAGCACAGATACGCAGTATTTT
.	TRBJ2-1	TRBD2	TRBV6-1	CASSQLAGGLHLAEQFF	TGTGCCAGCAGCCAATTAGCGGGGGGGCTCCATTTGGCCGAGCAGTTCTTC
many	TRBJ1-5	.	TRBV11-3	CASSFFRFRNQPQHF	TGTGCCAGCAGCTTCTTTAGGTTTCGCAATCAGCCCCAGCATTTT
few	TRBJ1-1	.	TRBV19	CASNPPGRPEAFF	TGTGCCAGTAACCCGCCAGGACGCCCTGAAGCTTTCTTT
many	TRBJ1-3	.	TRBV18	CASSPGGSAGNTIYF	TGTGCCAGCTCACCAGGCGGATCTGCTGGAAACACCATATATTTT
.	TRBJ2-5	TRBD2	TRBV7-7	CASSPSGGAKETQYF	TGTGCTAGCAGCCCTAGCGGGGGGGCTAAAGAGACCCAGTACTTC
.	TRBJ2-2	TRBD1	TRBV7-2	CASSPPSYRGRTGELFF	TGTGCCAGCAGCCCGCCATCCTACAGGGGGCGGACCGGGGAGCTGTTTTTT
many	TRBJ2-3	TRBD2	TRBV6-4	CASSPSAGGTDTQYF	TGTGCCAGCAGCCCCTCCGCGGGGGGCACAGATACGCAGTATTTT
many	TRBJ2-7	TRBD1	TRBV9	CASSPGGRTYEQYF	TGTGCCAGCAGCCCAGGGGGACGGACGTACGAGCAGTACTTC
.	TRBJ2-2	TRBD1	TRBV29-1	CSVEDRGTGRDTGELFF	TGCAGCGTTGAAGATCGCGGGACAGGGAGGGACACCGGGGAGCTGTTTTTT
.	TRBJ2-2	.	TRBV29-1	CSVALMNTGELFF	TGCAGCGTTGCACTGATGAACACCGGGGAGCTGTTTTTT